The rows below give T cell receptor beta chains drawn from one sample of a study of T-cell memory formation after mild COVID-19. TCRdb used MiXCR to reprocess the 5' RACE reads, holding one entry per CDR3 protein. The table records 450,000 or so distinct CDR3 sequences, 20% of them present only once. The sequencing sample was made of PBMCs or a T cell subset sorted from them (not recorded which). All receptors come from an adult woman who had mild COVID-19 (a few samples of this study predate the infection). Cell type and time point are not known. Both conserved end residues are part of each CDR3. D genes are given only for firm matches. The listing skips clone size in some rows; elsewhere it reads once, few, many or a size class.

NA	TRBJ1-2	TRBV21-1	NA	CASGPYVYTF	TGTGCCAGCGGGCCCTATGTCTACACCTTC
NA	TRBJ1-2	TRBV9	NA	CASSDGGDTVTYGYTF	TGTGCCAGCAGCGATGGGGGGGACACCGTCACCTATGGCTACACCTTC
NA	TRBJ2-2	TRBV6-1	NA	CASSWDRAGELFF	TGTGCCAGCAGCTGGGATCGGGCCGGGGAGCTGTTTTTT
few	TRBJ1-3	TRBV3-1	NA	CASSQENWVKLGAAGGNTIYF	TGTGCCAGCAGCCAAGAAAACTGGGTTAAACTGGGGGCGGCTGGCGGAAACACCATATATTTT
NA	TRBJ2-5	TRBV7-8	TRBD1	CASSASGQAQETQYF	TGTGCCAGCAGCGCTTCAGGACAGGCCCAAGAGACCCAGTACTTC
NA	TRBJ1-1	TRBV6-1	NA	CASALRGGTEAFF	TGTGCCAGCGCACTCAGGGGAGGAACTGAAGCTTTCTTT
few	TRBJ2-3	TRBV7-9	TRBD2	CASSFGGNSPDTQYF	TGTGCCAGCAGCTTCGGGGGGAATTCGCCAGATACGCAGTATTTT
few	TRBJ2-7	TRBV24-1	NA	CATSDDRDTNYEQYF	TGTGCCACCAGTGATGACCGGGACACGAACTACGAGCAGTACTTC
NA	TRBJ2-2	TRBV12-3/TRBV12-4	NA	CASSHRDLGELFF	TGTGCCAGCAGTCACCGGGATCTGGGGGAGCTGTTTTTT
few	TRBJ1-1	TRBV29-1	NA	CSVGTGEDTEAFF	TGCAGCGTTGGCACAGGTGAAGATACTGAAGCTTTCTTT
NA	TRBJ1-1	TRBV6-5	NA	CASSSPQEWNTEAFF	TGTGCCAGCAGTTCCCCCCAGGAGTGGAACACTGAAGCTTTCTTT
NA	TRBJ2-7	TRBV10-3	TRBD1	CAITKDRGSSYEQYF	TGTGCCATCACCAAGGACAGGGGTTCCTCCTACGAGCAGTACTTC
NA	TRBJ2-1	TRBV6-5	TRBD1	CASRGQGVPYNEQFF	TGTGCCAGCAGGGGACAGGGAGTGCCGTACAATGAGCAGTTCTTC
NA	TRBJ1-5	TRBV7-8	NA	CASSLAWLQRASYSNQPQHF	TGTGCCAGCAGCTTAGCATGGTTGCAGCGAGCGTCATATAGCAATCAGCCCCAGCATTTT
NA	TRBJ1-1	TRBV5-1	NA	CASSLFPGAMNTEAFF	TGCGCCAGCAGCTTGTTTCCAGGAGCCATGAACACTGAAGCTTTCTTT
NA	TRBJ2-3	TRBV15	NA	CATSRTSTDTQYF	TGTGCCACCAGCAGGACTAGCACAGATACGCAGTATTTT
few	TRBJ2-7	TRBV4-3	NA	CASSPTKGKRRVLYF	TGCGCCAGCAGCCCCACAAAGGGGAAGCGGAGGGTCCTGTACTTC
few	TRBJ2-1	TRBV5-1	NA	CASSLAGRGDNNEQFF	TGCGCCAGCAGCTTGGCGGGGCGGGGAGACAACAATGAGCAGTTCTTC
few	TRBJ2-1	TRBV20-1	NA	CSAPRSSSNEQFF	TGCAGTGCTCCTAGATCCTCGTCGAATGAGCAGTTCTTC
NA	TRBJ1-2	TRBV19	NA	CASSIDSSAGRGYGYTF	TGTGCCAGTAGTATAGATTCGTCGGCAGGAAGAGGCTATGGCTACACCTTC
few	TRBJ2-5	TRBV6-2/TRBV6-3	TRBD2	CASSYLAGKSEETQYF	TGTGCCAGCAGTTATCTAGCGGGGAAATCTGAGGAGACCCAGTACTTC
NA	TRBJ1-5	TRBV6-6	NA	CASSYGDSNQPQHF	TGTGCCAGCAGTTACGGGGATAGCAATCAGCCCCAGCATTTT
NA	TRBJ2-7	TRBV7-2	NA	CASIKESGGTYEQYF	TGTGCCAGCATTAAGGAGTCGGGCGGGACCTACGAGCAGTACTTC
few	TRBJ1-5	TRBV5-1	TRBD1	CASSTGQGNQPQHF	TGCGCCAGCAGCACGGGACAGGGGAATCAGCCCCAGCATTTT
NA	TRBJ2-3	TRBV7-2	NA	CASTLGGSTDTQYF	TGTGCCAGCACCCTCGGGGGCAGCACAGATACGCAGTATTTT
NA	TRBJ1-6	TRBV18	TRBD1	CASSKDRVDSPLHF	TGTGCCAGCTCAAAGGACAGGGTTGATTCACCCCTCCACTTT
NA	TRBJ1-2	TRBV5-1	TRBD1	CASSAGTGGSYGYTF	TGCGCCAGCAGCGCCGGGACAGGGGGCAGCTATGGCTACACCTTC
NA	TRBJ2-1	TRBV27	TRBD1	CASSLNRGKNEQFF	TGTGCCAGCAGTTTAAACAGGGGGAAGAATGAGCAGTTCTTC
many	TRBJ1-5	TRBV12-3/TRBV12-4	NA	CASSLGRGDQPQHF	TGTGCCAGCAGTTTGGGGCGTGGGGATCAGCCCCAGCATTTT
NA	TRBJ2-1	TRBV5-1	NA	CASSTTASEYNEQFF	TGCGCCAGCAGCACAACAGCGTCGGAGTACAATGAGCAGTTCTTC
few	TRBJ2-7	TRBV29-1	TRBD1	CSVWTGEYEQYF	TGCAGCGTCTGGACAGGGGAATACGAGCAGTACTTC
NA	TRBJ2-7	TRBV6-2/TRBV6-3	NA	CASSSPRGVTYEQYF	TGTGCCAGCTCCTCTCCCAGGGGGGTCACCTACGAGCAGTACTTC
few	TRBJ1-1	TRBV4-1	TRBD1	CASSLGTGLNTEAFF	TGCGCCAGCAGCCTTGGGACAGGGCTGAACACTGAAGCTTTCTTT
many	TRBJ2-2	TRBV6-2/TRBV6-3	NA	CASSYSEAGELFF	TGTGCCAGCAGTTACTCGGAAGCCGGGGAGCTGTTTTTT
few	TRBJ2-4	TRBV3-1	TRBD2	CASSRGTSGGTAKNIQYF	TGTGCCAGCAGCCGAGGGACTAGCGGGGGGACGGCCAAAAACATTCAGTACTTC
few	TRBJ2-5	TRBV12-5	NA	CASAMGWEETQYF	TGTGCTAGTGCCATGGGGTGGGAAGAGACCCAGTACTTC
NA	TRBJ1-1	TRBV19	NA	CASSIRMNTEAFF	TGTGCCAGTAGTATCCGGATGAACACTGAAGCTTTCTTT
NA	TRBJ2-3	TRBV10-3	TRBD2	CAIKGGGSTTDTQYF	TGTGCCATCAAGGGCGGCGGGAGCACCACAGATACGCAGTATTTT
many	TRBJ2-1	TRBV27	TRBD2	CASTRLAGRNEQFF	TGTGCCAGCACTAGACTAGCGGGTAGGAATGAGCAGTTCTTC
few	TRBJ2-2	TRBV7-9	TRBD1	CASSKQGWSTGELFF	TGTGCCAGCAGCAAACAGGGGTGGAGCACCGGGGAGCTGTTTTTT
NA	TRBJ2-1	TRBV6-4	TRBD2	CASSYRGGYNEQFF	TGTGCCAGCAGCTATCGGGGGGGGTACAATGAGCAGTTCTTC
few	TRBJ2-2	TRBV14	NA	CASSPDRRNTGELFF	TGTGCCAGCAGCCCTGACAGGCGTAACACCGGGGAGCTGTTTTTT
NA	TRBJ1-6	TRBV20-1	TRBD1	CSASGQGGRNSPLHF	TGCAGTGCTAGCGGACAGGGGGGGAGAAATTCACCCCTCCACTTT
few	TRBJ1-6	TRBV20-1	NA	CSARDDRSSYNSPLHF	TGCAGTGCTAGAGATGATCGTTCCTCCTATAATTCACCCCTCCACTTT
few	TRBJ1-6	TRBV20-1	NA	CSARDLPDTYNSPLHF	TGCAGTGCTAGAGATCTCCCAGATACCTATAATTCACCCCTCCACTTT
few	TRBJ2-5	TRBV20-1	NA	CSAPPYRAGTQETQYF	TGCAGTGCACCCCCTTACCGCGCCGGGACACAAGAGACCCAGTACTTC
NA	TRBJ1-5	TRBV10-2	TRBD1	CASSQTTGTGGLGNQPQHF	TGCGCCAGCAGTCAGACTACCGGGACAGGGGGACTGGGCAATCAGCCCCAGCATTTT
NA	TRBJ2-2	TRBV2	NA	CASLGRLVNTGELFF	TGTGCGTCTCTTGGGCGACTCGTCAACACCGGGGAGCTGTTTTTT
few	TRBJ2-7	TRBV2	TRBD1	CASTSQGGTSYEQYF	TGTGCCAGCACCTCACAGGGGGGCACCTCCTACGAGCAGTACTTC
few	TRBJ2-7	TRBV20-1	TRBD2	CSASRLAGVALLGYEQYF	TGCAGTGCTAGTAGACTAGCGGGAGTGGCCCTTCTCGGGTACGAGCAGTACTTC
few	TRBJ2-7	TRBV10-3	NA	CAISVDPSYEQYF	TGTGCCATCAGTGTGGACCCCTCCTACGAGCAGTACTTC
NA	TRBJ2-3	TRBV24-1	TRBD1	CATSDTRGPKDTQYF	TGTGCCACCAGTGATACGAGGGGGCCTAAAGATACGCAGTATTTT